The text below deals with one T cell receptor (beta chain). This entry belongs to a study of blood T cell repertoires in COVID-19. Authors' data handling: For nucleated cells, counts were estimated from reference gene primer amplification. Only in-frame clones appear in the TCRdb table, and some are missing; sequencing was by immunoSEQ multiplex PCR. V, J and clone size were drawn from that table, and D and trimming were deduced from the DNA. Counted here are approximately 450,000 clones, 80% to 90% occurring once; the ten biggest clones make up around 1.1%. J lost 5 bases, V lost 8 bases, and 8 bases had no gene match. The CDR3 has 13 amino acids. Germline CDR1 reads GTSNPN; CDR2 reads SVGIG (reference sequence).

This sequence was found in a man aged 25 to 40 who had recovered from COVID-19. The rearrangement links TRBV30 to TRBJ2-1; TRBD2 aligns across 8 bases. The sample was PBMCs or T cells enriched from blood (not recorded which). The CDR3 DNA reads TGTGCCCACTCAGCGGGAGTGAACAATGAGCAGTTCTTC. This gives the protein CAHSAGVNNEQFF. Full variable domain (rest looked up from reference TRBV30 and TRBJ2-1): SQTIHQWPATLVQPVGSPLSLECTVEGTSNPNLYWYRQAAGRGLQLLFYSVGIGQISSEVPQNLSASRPQDRQFILSSKKLLLSDSGFYLCAHSAGVNNEQFFGPGTRLTVL.